The T cell receptor beta chain under discussion was sequenced for a study of cytomegalovirus exposure and HLA in healthy donors. Overall study findings and caveats: The study put 150 to 200 TCR beta chains on its list as cytomegalovirus-associated. It was reportedly the case that the classifier diagnosed cytomegalovirus status with high specificity and sensitivity.

Assay: immunoSEQ multiplex PCR; the TCRdb copy retains only in-frame clones and omits some. Here the sample spans fewer than 95,000 clones, more than 70% being singletons. The CDR3 is 13 residues long. The V segment lost 4 bases and the J segment 5 bases; nucleotides outside the gene matches: 3. Germline CDR1 SGHAT, CDR2 FQNNGV. Concerning this clone itself: Its antigen is currently unknown.

The sample comprised PBMCs. The clonotype originates from a woman aged 18-29 years in good health and CMV-seropositive. The gene calls are TRBV11-2 and TRBJ2-5, with 8 bases identical to TRBD2. The CDR3 is CASSWTSMETQYF. CDR3 DNA sequence: TGTGCCAGCAGCTGGACTAGCATGGAGACCCAGTACTTC.